This T cell receptor beta chain comes out of a study of a mutant IDH1 vaccine in newly diagnosed glioma. Time point given: week 35, safety follow-up. A single vaccine dose contained 300 ug of mutant IDH1 20-mer peptide, and topical imiquimod was used with it. This clone appeared a few times. Its antigen is currently unknown. The J segment lost 6 bases and the V segment lost 3 bases, leaving 6 bases of the junction unmatched. Per the germline V gene, CDR1 is SNHLY and CDR2 is FYNNEI. The CDR3 loop spans 15 amino acids. The assay was immunoSEQ multiplex PCR, and TCRdb's table has in-frame clones only and misses some. The table lists 44,000 or so clones, under 90% of them singletons.

The source is a woman aged 40 to 50 with glioma. Some clones in this sample may be carry-over from other donors' samples. Sample: PBMCs, taken from a glioma patient whose treatment included an IDH1 peptide vaccine. V and J are TRBV2 and TRBJ2-3, with TRBD1 matching 10 bases. In nucleotides, the CDR3 is TGTGCCAGCAGTGACACGACAGGGGGCAGGGATACGCAGTATTTT. Translating it yields CASSDTTGGRDTQYF.